This T cell receptor (beta chain) was obtained from a study of response to subunit inactivated influenza vaccine. The CDR3 length is 14 residues. Trimming took 10 bases from V and 0 from J, leaving 13 bases between them. Points from the study as a whole: Few additional T cells are recruited per seasonal influenza vaccination, authors suggested.

TCRdb redid the calling of the RT-PCR reads with MiXCR, one entry per CDR3 protein. The top ten hold 6.5% to 8% of the sample, which has 600,000 to 850,000 distinct CDR3 sequences, around 15% seen once. On this clonotype: Its antigen is unidentified.

This sequence joins TRBV12-3 or TRBV12-4 and TRBJ1-3; D not certain. Sequencing used PBMCs from blood, obtained less than 15 days before vaccination. This TCR came from a man aged 45 to 65 who received an inactivated influenza vaccine. The CDR3 DNA reads TGTGCCACCAGACACCTTAACTCTGGAAACACCATATATTTT. Translating it yields CATRHLNSGNTIYF.